Below, 13 T cell receptor beta chains from the same sample are listed, as sequenced in a study of CD8+ T cells in alopecia areata. Isolated RNA was reverse transcribed into cDNA used as the sequencing template. Repertoires were generated with immunoSEQ multiplex PCR, while TCRdb's copy carries only in-frame clones and drops some. The data hold more than 95,000 clones, with roughly 53% observed a single time. Sequencing was performed on CD4+ T cells sorted from blood. The receptors stem from a human donor in good health.

The chain has TRBV9 and TRBJ2-3; 8 nucleotides line up with TRBD1. With V trimmed by 2 bases and J by 5 bases, 4 bases remained unmatched. Per germline, CDR1 SGDLS and CDR2 YYNGEE. The CDR3 runs to 14 residues. CDR3: CASSVQGAGDTQYF. The CDR3 nucleotides are TGTGCCAGCAGCGTTCAGGGGGCCGGAGATACGCAGTATTTT.

This chain connects TRBV30 to TRBJ2-1, with D unresolved. V shed 0 bases and J shed 5 bases, with 14 bases lying between them. Germline V CDR1 and CDR2: GTSNPN, SVGIG (reference sequence). The CDR3 is 15 amino acids. For the CDR3, the DNA is TGTGCCTGGAGTGTAAGTGAGGCAGCTAACAATGAGCAGTTCTTC. Amino acid sequence: CAWSVSEAANNEQFF.

In this sample, this clone turned up a few times. V gene TRBV7-9 combines with J gene TRBJ2-1; 8 bases line up with TRBD2. Trimming took 4 bases from V and 4 from J; bases not matched to a gene: 9. There are 16 residues in the CDR3. Per germline, CDR1 SEHNR and CDR2 FQNEAQ (reference sequence). The CDR3 nucleotides are TGTGCCAGCAGCTCGTACGGGACTAGGATTTACAATGAGCAGTTCTTC. It yields the protein CASSSYGTRIYNEQFF.

The chain employs TRBV2 and TRBJ2-3; D is unclear. The CDR3 extends over 13 amino acids. Germline V CDR1 and CDR2: SNHLY, FYNNEI. Between the trimmed V and J ends, which lost 6 bases and 1 base, there was a span of 8 bases. CDR3 bases: TGTGCCAGCAGGGGCAAAGGCACAGATACGCAGTATTTT. Residues: CASRGKGTDTQYF.

The chain couples TRBV5-1 to TRBJ2-3; 11 bases fit TRBD2. Germline CDR1 SGHRS, CDR2 YFSETQ. The CDR3 consists of 15 residues. V was clipped by 3 bases and J by 2 bases; unmatched bases: 2. The CDR3 spells CASSSTSGDTDTQYF. The CDR3 DNA reads as TGCGCCAGCAGCTCGACTAGCGGGGACACAGATACGCAGTATTTT.

This clone was counted only a few times. The chain couples TRBV30 to TRBJ2-1, with TRBD2 matching over 8 bases. The CDR3 consists of 16 residues. CDR1 GTSNPN and CDR2 SVGIG come from the germline V gene (reference sequence). The J segment lost 5 bases and the V segment lost 6 bases, leaving 15 bases of the junction unmatched. In DNA, the CDR3 is TGTGCCTGTAAGGCCCCCGGGACTAGGATTAACAATGAGCAGTTCTTC. The encoded protein is CACKAPGTRINNEQFF.

In its sample, this clone was seen a few times. The V and J genes are TRBV5-6 and TRBJ2-6, with TRBD2 matching over 7 bases. The CDR3 totals 15 residues. V lost 0 bases, J lost 3 bases, and 0 bases stayed unmatched. The germline V gene has CDR1 SGHDT and CDR2 YYEEEE. The CDR3 protein is CASSLAGGGANVLTF. In nucleotides, the CDR3 is TGTGCCAGCAGCTTGGCGGGAGGTGGGGCCAACGTCCTGACTTTC.

CDR3 in amino acids: CASSLGTAQETQYF. CDR3 DNA sequence: TGTGCCAGCAGCCTGGGGACAGCCCAAGAGACCCAGTACTTC. The rearrangement uses TRBV5-6 and TRBJ2-5, with 7 bases that match TRBD1. Germline CDR1 is SGHDT and CDR2 is YYEEEE. CDR3 length equals 14 residues. V shed 4 bases and J 1 base; nucleotides not matched to a gene: 4.

The chain uses TRBV15 and TRBJ2-7, with 8 bases that match TRBD1. Germline V gene sequence: CDR1 LNHNV, CDR2 YYDKDF (reference sequence). V was clipped by 3 bases and J by 4 bases; unmatched bases: 8. This CDR3 is built from 15 residues. CDR3 sequence (DNA): TGTGCCACCAGCAGCGGGACAGGAGGACGATACGAGCAGTACTTC. Translating gives CATSSGTGGRYEQYF.

The V and J genes are TRBV6-5 and TRBJ1-2; perhaps TRBD1 as D (6 bases). Trimming pared 7 bases from V and 4 bases from J, leaving 16 bases between. The CDR3 loop spans 14 amino acids. Germline lookup yields CDR1 MNHEY and CDR2 SVGAGI. The DNA for the CDR3 is TGTGCCAGCACGGTCCGCAGGGGATTCTATGGCTACACCTTC. Residues: CASTVRRGFYGYTF.

This clone has more than one count but fewer than ten. The rearrangement uses TRBV6-1 and TRBJ2-1; 11 bases match TRBD2. V dropped 8 bases and J dropped 4; count of bases not matched to a gene: 4. The length of the CDR3 is 14 residues. The germline gives CDR1 MNHNS, CDR2 SASEGT. CDR3: CASETSGVYNEQFF. As DNA, the CDR3 is TGTGCCAGCGAGACTAGCGGGGTTTACAATGAGCAGTTCTTC.

V gene TRBV7-2 combines with J gene TRBJ2-3; D may be TRBD1 or TRBD2 (5 bases each). There are 14 residues in the CDR3. The ends were cut back, 4 bases at V and 5 bases at J, with 13 bases in the middle. Germline CDR1 SGHTA, CDR2 FQGNSA. CDR3: CASSSKLGVDTQYF. CDR3 in DNA: TGTGCCAGCAGCTCAAAATTGGGGGTAGATACGCAGTATTTT.

There are a few counts of this clone. The V gene is TRBV5-1, the J gene TRBJ2-4, with a weak D call TRBD2 (5 bases). The CDR3 runs 16 residues. Trimming removed 0 bases from V and 0 bases from J, with 10 bases in between. Germline assignment: CDR1 SGHRS and CDR2 YFSETQ. The CDR3 protein is CASSLGAGLAKNIQYF. The CDR3 region has the DNA TGCGCCAGCAGCTTGGGGGCGGGCCTAGCCAAAAACATTCAGTACTTC.